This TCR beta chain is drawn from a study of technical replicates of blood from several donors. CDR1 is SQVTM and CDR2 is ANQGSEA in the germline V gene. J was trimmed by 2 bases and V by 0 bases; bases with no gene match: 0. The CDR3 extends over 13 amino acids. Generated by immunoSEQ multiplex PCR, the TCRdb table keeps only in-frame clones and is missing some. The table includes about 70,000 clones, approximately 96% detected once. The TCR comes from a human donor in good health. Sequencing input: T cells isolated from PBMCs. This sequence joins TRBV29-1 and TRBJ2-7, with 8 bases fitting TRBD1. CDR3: CSVEEGQAYEQYF. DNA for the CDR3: TGCAGCGTTGAAGAGGGACAGGCCTACGAGCAGTACTTC.